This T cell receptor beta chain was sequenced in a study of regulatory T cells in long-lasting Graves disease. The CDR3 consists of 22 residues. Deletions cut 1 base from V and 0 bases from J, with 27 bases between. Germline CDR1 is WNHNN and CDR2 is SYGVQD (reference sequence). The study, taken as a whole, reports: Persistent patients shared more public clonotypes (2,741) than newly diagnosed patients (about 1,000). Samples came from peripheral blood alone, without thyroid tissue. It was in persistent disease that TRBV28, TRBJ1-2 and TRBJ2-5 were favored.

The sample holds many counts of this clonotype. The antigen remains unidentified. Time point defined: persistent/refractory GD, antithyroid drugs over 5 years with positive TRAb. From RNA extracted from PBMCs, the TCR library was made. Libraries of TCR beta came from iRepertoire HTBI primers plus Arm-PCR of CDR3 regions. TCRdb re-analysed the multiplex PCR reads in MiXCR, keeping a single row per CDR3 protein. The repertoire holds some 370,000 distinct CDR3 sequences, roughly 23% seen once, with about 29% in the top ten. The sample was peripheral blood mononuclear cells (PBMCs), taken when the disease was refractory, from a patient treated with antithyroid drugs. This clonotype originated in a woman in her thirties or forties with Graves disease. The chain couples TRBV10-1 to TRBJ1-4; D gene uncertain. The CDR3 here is CASSEWEEPKGGIGATNEKLFF. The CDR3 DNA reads TGCGCCAGCAGTGAGTGGGAAGAACCCAAGGGAGGAATTGGGGCAACTAATGAAAAACTGTTTTTT.